What follows describes a single T cell receptor (beta chain). What it binds is unknown. With UMI labels, 5' RACE was used to prepare the TRB cDNA libraries. TCRdb re-called the 5' RACE reads and catalogs CDR3 proteins one per entry, DNA excluded. This sample contains around 130,000 distinct CDR3 sequences. The authors gated naive CD8+ T cells as CD45RO-CCR7+CD27+CD95-. The data are from a study of CXCR3-negative and CXCR3-positive naive CD8 T cells. Study summary: Every library held about 1.5 +/- 0.3 million TRB reads, and the total came to around 140 million.

The study's findings and limits: Partial loss of CXCR3 expression followed cryopreservation; most assays used fresh PBMCs. TRB CDR3s were more hydrophobic in CXCR3-positive than in CXCR3-negative naive cells.

The germline V gene encodes CDR1 MDHEN and CDR2 SYDVKM. This CDR3 is 15 amino acids long. The origin of this receptor is a human donor in good health. Some clones in this sample may be carry-over from other donors' samples. The sequenced sample was naive CXCR3+ CD8+ T cells from blood. Described subset: CD45RO-CCR7+CD27+CD95- naive CD8+ T cells expressing CXCR3 (TNR3+). The chain has TRBV28 and TRBJ2-1. CDR3 residues: CASSLSPHHGNEQFF.